This note documents a single T cell receptor beta chain sequence. Its antigen is unidentified. The record originates from a study of CD8+ T cells in alopecia areata. Overall study results and limits: Persistence of many expanded lesional clones was seen in scalp and blood during tofacitinib. Lesional scalp displayed greater clonality than normal scalp, most notably in alopecia totalis/universalis.

Sequencing used cDNA as its template, made by extracting RNA and reverse transcribing it. TCRdb's copy holds only in-frame clones and misses some; the assay was immunoSEQ multiplex PCR. This sample yields more than 200,000 clones, of which roughly 40% are seen a single time; around 3% belongs to the top ten. This CDR3 is built from 16 residues. Germline V gene sequence: CDR1 SGHTA, CDR2 FQGNSA. Trimming removed 6 bases from V and 0 bases from J; junction bases left unmatched: 3. Treatment indicated: oral pan-JAK inhibitor, 5-10 mg twice daily. The chain recombines TRBV7-2 with TRBJ2-3; 13 bases are shared with TRBD2. Sequencing was performed on CD4+ T cells sorted from blood, taken around week 36, from a patient treated with tofacitinib. The receptor comes from a human donor with alopecia areata. The DNA for the CDR3 is TGTGCCAGCAGTACGGGACTAGCGGGAAGCACAGATACGCAGTATTTT. As protein: CASSTGLAGSTDTQYF.